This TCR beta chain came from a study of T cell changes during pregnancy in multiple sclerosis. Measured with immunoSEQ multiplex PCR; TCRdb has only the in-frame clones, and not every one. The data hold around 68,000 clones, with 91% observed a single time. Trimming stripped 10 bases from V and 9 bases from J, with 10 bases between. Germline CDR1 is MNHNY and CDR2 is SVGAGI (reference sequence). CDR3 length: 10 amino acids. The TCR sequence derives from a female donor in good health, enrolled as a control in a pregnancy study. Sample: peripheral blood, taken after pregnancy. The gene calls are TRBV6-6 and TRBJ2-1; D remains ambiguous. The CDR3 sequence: CATRDTEQFF. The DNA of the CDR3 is TGTGCCACCAGAGACACTGAGCAGTTCTTC.